This T cell receptor beta chain was identified in a study of T-cell memory formation after mild COVID-19 (dated by TCRdb to the early 2020s). For the wider study: TCR sequence clusters from the two donors were largely donor specific. The cohort comprised two young, previously healthy adult volunteers, one female and one male. In a couple of donors, T-cell clones that expanded and contracted after mild COVID-19 were tracked by sequencing TCRalpha and TCRbeta repertoires over time.

V sheds 6 bases and J sheds 1 base, leaving 15 bases between their ends. There are 15 amino acids in the CDR3, from cysteine to phenylalanine inclusive. Only CDR3 DNA is held: 45 bases, read in frame from base 1. CDR1 and CDR2 were assigned from the germline V gene (reference sequence) as DFQATT and SNEGSKA. With regard to this clonotype: The antigen it binds to is not known. No clone much larger than this one lies a single base away; base qualities are absent.

Ficoll-Paque density gradient centrifugation was the method used to isolate PBMCs. For sequencing, an Illumina NovaSeq 6000 was employed. cDNA libraries for TCRalpha and TCRbeta were prepared by 5'RACE using constant-segment primers, with sample barcodes and unique molecular identifiers added. RNA was extracted from every sample with Trizol reagent. Library amplification was performed in two PCR steps, and a second sample barcode and Illumina TruSeq adapters were introduced in the second step. The libraries were sequenced on an Illumina NovaSeq using 2 x 150 bp paired-end reads. The paper's processing steps were these. With migec v1.2.7, reads were demultiplexed and then collapsed into UMI-guided consensus sequences. Using mixcr v2.1.11, the UMI consensuses were aligned to TRA and TRB V and J templates and assembled into clonotypes. Expanded or contracted clonotypes were those called significant by both edgeR and NoisET, with noise models trained on biological replicates. For edgeR calls, the cutoffs were a false discovery rate-adjusted p below 0.01 and a log2 fold-change threshold of 1. As an exploratory analysis of dynamics, max-normalized trajectories of the 1000 most abundant clonotypes were examined by PCA with hierarchical clustering. Each responding clone was given a CD4 or CD8 phenotype based on the CD4+ and CD8+ repertoires, which had been sequenced separately. TCRdb handled the public reads itself, with Q25 trimming in fastp and clone calling in MiXCR, and kept productive beta chains. One record per CDR3 amino acid sequence lists the most common genes and DNA. The V and J calls, along with clone size, are taken from TCRdb and not from the paper's own processing. The sample has a few hundred thousand distinct CDR3 sequences on record, roughly 14% of them singletons. The top ten clones comprise 22% of the sample.

Results and caveats for the whole study, not just this receptor: The study covered only two mild cases, and larger cohorts including severe cases with pre-infection samples were considered necessary. The detection of some responding clones in pre-infection memory suggests that pre-existing cross-reactive memory T cells joined the SARS-CoV-2 response. SARS-CoV-2 specificity of the second-wave clones peaking on day 37 was not confirmed. Balanced CD4/CD8 phenotypes were observed for clones contracting from day 15 to 85, whereas a bias towards CD4+ was observed for a second wave of clones expanding from day 15 to 37. Contracting CD4+ clones appeared mostly in the CM and EM memory subsets, whereas CD8+ clones were enriched in EMRA.

The sequenced sample consisted of PBMCs or a T cell subset sorted from them (not recorded which). This sequence uses TRBV20-1 and TRBJ1-4; D gene: possibly TRBD1, on 6 matching bases. The TCR comes from a man between 18 and 29 years old who had mild COVID-19 (a few samples of this study predate the infection). The sample titles of this study are shuffled in the database, so cell type and time point are left out; the donor was told from shared clones. The CDR3 sequence is CSATDSGETNEKLFF. In nucleotides, the sequence is TGCAGTGCAACGGACTCAGGGGAAACTAATGAAAAACTGTTTTTT.